This T cell receptor beta chain comes out of a study of cytomegalovirus exposure and HLA in healthy donors. PCR used 60 Vbeta primers and 13 Jbeta primers. Assay used: immunoSEQ multiplex PCR; TCRdb lists only in-frame clones, some missing. Of around 190,000 clones detected, around 77% appear once; the ten largest clones hold roughly 2.3%. CDR1 is SQVTM and CDR2 is ANQGSEA in the germline V gene. V was clipped by 7 bases and J by 3 bases; unmatched bases: 8. CDR3 size: 13 residues. This clone has only a few counts. Input material: PBMCs. The chain is built from TRBV29-1 and TRBJ2-7, with 8 bases identical to TRBD1. The sequence derives from a man aged 60 to 69 in good health and CMV-seronegative. The CDR3 nucleotides read TGCAGCGCCTTGGGACAGGTCAACTACGAGCAGTACTTC. As protein: CSALGQVNYEQYF.